The TCR beta chain under discussion was sequenced for a study of T-cell reconstitution after alpha-beta-depleted transplantation in children. The TCRbeta library incorporated unique molecular identifiers. TCRdb re-analysed the PCR reads in MiXCR, keeping a single row per CDR3 protein. The data contain approximately 240,000 distinct CDR3 sequences, about 8.8% of them singletons. This clonotype was seen many times. CDR3 length: 16 amino acids. From germline, CDR1 is MDHEN and CDR2 SYDVKM. V gave up 5 bases and J gave up 7 bases; unmatched junction bases: 10. Sequences were derived from PBMCs from the stem cell graft donor, sampled from the stem cell graft. This sequence originates from a human donor who donated a stem cell graft to a child with SCID. The V call is TRBV28, the J call TRBJ1-6; 8 bases are shared with TRBD1. The CDR3 sequence is CASSPPLQGGNSPLHF. Written as DNA, the CDR3 is TGTGCCAGCAGTCCCCCCCTACAGGGGGGGAATTCACCCCTCCACTTT. The full variable domain, with the rest looked up from reference TRBV28 and TRBJ1-6, is DVKVTQSSRYLVKRTGEKVFLECVQDMDHENMFWYRQDPGLGLRLIYFSYDVKMKEKGDIPEGYSVSREKKERFSLILESASTNQTSMYLCASSPPLQGGNSPLHFGNGTRLTVT.